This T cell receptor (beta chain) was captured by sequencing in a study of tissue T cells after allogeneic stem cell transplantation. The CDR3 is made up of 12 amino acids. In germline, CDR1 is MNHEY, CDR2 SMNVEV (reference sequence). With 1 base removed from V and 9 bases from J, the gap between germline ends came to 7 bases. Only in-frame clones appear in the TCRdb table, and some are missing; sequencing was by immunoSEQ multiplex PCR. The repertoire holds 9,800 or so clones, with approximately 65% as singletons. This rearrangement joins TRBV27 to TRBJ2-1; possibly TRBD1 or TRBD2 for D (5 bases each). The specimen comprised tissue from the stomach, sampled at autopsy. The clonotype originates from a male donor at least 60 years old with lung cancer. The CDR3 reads CASSLLGTEQFF. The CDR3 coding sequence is TGTGCCAGCAGTTTATTAGGGACTGAGCAGTTCTTC.